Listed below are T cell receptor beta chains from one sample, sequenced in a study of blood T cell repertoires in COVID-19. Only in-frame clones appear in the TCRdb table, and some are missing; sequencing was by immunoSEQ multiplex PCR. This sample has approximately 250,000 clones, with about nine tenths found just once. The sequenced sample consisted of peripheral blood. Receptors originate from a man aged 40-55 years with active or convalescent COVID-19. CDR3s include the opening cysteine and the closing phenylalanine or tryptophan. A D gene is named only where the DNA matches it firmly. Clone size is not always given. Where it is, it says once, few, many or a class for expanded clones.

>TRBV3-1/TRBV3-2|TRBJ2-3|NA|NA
CASSRRTRGTDTQYF
TGTGCCAGCAGCCGGCGTACGCGGGGCACAGATACGCAGTATTTT
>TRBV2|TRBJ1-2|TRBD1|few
CASSRDRGDGYTF
TGTGCCAGCAGTCGGGACAGGGGAGATGGCTACACCTTC
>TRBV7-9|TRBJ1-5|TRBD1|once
CASSLAGTGGFVNQPQHF
TGTGCCAGCAGCTTAGCCGGGACAGGGGGGTTTGTCAATCAGCCCCAGCATTTT
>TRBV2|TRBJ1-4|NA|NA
CASSPRVEKLFF
TGTGCCAGCAGCCCCAGGGTTGAAAAACTGTTTTTT
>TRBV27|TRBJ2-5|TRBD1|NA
CASSLGGTGGETQYF
TGTGCCAGCAGTTTGGGGGGGACAGGGGGTGAGACCCAGTACTTC
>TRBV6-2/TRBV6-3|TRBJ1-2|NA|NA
CASSLRDPRDNKSGGYTF
TGTGCCAGCAGTCTCAGAGACCCTCGGGACAACAAGTCGGGGGGCTACACCTTC
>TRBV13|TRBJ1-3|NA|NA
CASSLGKGSGNTIYF
TGTGCCAGCAGCTTAGGGAAGGGGTCCGGAAACACCATATATTTT
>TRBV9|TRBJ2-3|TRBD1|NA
CASSVELFGQGAHTDTQYF
TGTGCCAGCAGCGTCGAATTGTTTGGACAGGGGGCACACACAGATACGCAGTATTTT
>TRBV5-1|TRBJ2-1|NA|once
CASSSDSYKMNEQFF
TGCGCCAGCAGCTCTGACAGTTATAAGATGAATGAGCAGTTCTTC
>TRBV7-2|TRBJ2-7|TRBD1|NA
CASLPGTAMTYEQYF
TGTGCCAGCCTACCCGGGACAGCCATGACCTACGAGCAGTACTTC
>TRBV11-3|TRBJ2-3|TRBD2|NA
CASSLDSGSTTDTQYF
TGTGCCAGCAGCTTAGATAGCGGGAGTACCACAGATACGCAGTATTTT
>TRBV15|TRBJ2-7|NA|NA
CATSRERQPSYEQYF
TGTGCCACCAGCAGAGAACGACAGCCCTCCTACGAGCAGTACTTC
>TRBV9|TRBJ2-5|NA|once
CASRNHRSSETQYF
TGTGCCAGCAGGAATCACAGGTCATCGGAGACCCAGTACTTC
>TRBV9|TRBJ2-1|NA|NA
CASSATGSLSREQFF
TGTGCCAGCAGCGCCACCGGGTCGCTTAGCCGTGAGCAGTTCTTC
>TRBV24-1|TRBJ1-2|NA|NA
CATTDGGRGGYTF
TGTGCCACCACTGACGGGGGGAGGGGTGGCTACACCTTC
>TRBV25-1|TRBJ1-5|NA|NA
CASSDRGNQPQHF
TGTGCCAGCAGTGACAGGGGCAATCAGCCCCAGCATTTT
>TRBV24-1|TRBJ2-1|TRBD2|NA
CATSDSGLAFDEQFF
TGTGCCACCAGTGATTCGGGACTAGCATTCGATGAGCAGTTCTTC
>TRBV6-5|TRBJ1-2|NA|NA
CASSWMGEGRYGYTF
TGTGCCAGCAGTTGGATGGGGGAGGGTCGCTATGGCTACACCTTC
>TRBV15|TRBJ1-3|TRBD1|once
CATSRDVGTATGNTIYF
TGTGCCACCAGCAGAGATGTTGGGACAGCAACTGGAAACACCATATATTTT
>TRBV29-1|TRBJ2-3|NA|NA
CSVVGQFSNF
TGCAGCGTTGTAGGACAGTTCAGTAATTTT
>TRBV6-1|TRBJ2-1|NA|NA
CASSEWGRGSYNEQFF
TGTGCCAGCAGTGAATGGGGCAGGGGCTCCTACAATGAGCAGTTCTTC
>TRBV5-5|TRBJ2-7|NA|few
CASSLVPGRPYEQYF
TGTGCCAGCAGCTTGGTTCCAGGGCGACCCTACGAGCAGTACTTC
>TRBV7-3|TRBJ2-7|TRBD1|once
CASSPGQGEQYF
TGTGCCAGCAGCCCGGGACAGGGTGAGCAGTACTTC
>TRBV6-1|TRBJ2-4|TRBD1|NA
CASSEQGAQNIQYF
TGTGCCAGCAGCGAACAGGGGGCGCAAAACATTCAGTACTTC
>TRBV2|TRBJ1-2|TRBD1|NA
CASSVSLGTGDYTF
TGTGCCAGCAGCGTTTCCCTGGGGACAGGGGACTACACCTTC
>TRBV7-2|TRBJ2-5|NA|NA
CASSLNGNEETQYF
TGTGCCAGCAGCTTAAACGGGAATGAAGAGACCCAGTACTTC
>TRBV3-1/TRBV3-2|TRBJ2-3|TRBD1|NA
CASSQNRQGDTQYF
TGTGCCAGCAGCCAGAACAGACAGGGAGATACGCAGTATTTT
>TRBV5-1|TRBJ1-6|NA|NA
CASSYGLSSYNSPLHF
TGCGCCAGCAGCTACGGACTGAGCTCCTATAATTCACCCCTCCACTTT
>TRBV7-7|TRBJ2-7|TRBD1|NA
CASTRAVWDSSYEQYF
TGTGCCAGCACCCGAGCGGTCTGGGACAGTTCCTACGAGCAGTACTTC
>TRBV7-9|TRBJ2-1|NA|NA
CASSREMYEQFF
TGTGCCAGCAGCCGCGAAATGTATGAGCAGTTCTTC
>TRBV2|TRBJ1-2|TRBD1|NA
CASSSGQNYGYTF
TGTGCCAGCAGTTCGGGACAGAACTATGGCTACACCTTC
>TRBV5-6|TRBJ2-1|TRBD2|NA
CASSPRLALARNEQFF
TGTGCCAGCAGCCCTCGACTAGCGCTAGCTAGGAATGAGCAGTTCTTC
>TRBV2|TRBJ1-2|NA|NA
CASSSGSHFF
TGTGCCAGCAGCTCAGGGTCCCACTTCTTC
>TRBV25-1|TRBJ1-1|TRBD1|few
CASSAGTVNTEAFF
TGTGCCAGCAGTGCGGGGACAGTGAACACTGAAGCTTTCTTT
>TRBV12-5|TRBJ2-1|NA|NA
CASGEGQYNEQFF
TGTGCTAGTGGTGAGGGCCAATACAATGAGCAGTTCTTC
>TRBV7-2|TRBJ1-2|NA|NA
CASSLRDYYGYTF
TGTGCCAGCAGCTTACGCGATTACTATGGCTACACCTTC
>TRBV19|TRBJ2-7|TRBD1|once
CASSTKQGAYEQYF
TGTGCCAGTAGTACTAAACAGGGGGCCTACGAGCAGTACTTC
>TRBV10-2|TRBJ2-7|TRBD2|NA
CASSGGGPYEQYF
TGCGCCAGCAGTGGCGGGGGGCCCTACGAGCAGTACTTC
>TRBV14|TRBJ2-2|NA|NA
CASSPQGTGELFF
TGTGCCAGCAGCCCCCAGGGCACCGGGGAGCTGTTTTTT
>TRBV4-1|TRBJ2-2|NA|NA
CASSPRGRGFGGELFF
TGCGCCAGCAGCCCAAGGGGGAGGGGATTTGGCGGGGAGCTGTTTTTT
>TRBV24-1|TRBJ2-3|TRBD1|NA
CATNAGTAFADTQYF
TGTGCCACCAACGCCGGGACAGCTTTTGCTGATACGCAGTATTTT
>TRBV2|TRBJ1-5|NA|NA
CARRREPNQPQHF
TGTGCCCGACGGAGAGAGCCCAATCAGCCCCAGCATTTT
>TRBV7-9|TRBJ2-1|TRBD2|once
CASSLSGIAGNEQFF
TGTGCCAGCAGCTTAAGTGGGATAGCGGGTAATGAGCAGTTCTTC
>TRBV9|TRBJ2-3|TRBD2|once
CASSVKAAGGTDTQYF
TGTGCCAGCAGCGTGAAGGCAGCGGGAGGAACAGATACGCAGTATTTT
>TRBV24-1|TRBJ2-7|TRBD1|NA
CATSDRDRGYEQYF
TGTGCCACCAGTGACCGGGACAGGGGGTACGAGCAGTACTTC
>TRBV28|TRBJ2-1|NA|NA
CASRPGQNNEQFF
TGTGCCAGCAGACCCGGACAGAACAATGAGCAGTTCTTC
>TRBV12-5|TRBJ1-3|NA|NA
CASGLLESSGNTIYF
TGTGCTAGTGGTTTATTGGAGAGCTCTGGAAACACCATATATTTT